This TCR beta chain originates from a study of blood T cell repertoires in COVID-19. Study summary: Sites in the United States, Italy and Spain provided acute and convalescent COVID-19 samples.

Libraries were prepared by immunoSEQ multiplex PCR; TCRdb keeps only in-frame clonotypes and omits some of them. The sample lists 89,000 or so clones, 86% occurring once. With 6 bases clipped from V and 4 bases from J, the junction kept 6 bases outside the gene matches. Per germline, CDR1 LNHNV and CDR2 YYDKDF (reference sequence). The CDR3 spans 15 residues. The J gene is TRBJ2-2, the V gene TRBV15; 9 positions match TRBD1. The sample taken for sequencing was peripheral blood. This TCR derives from a man aged 50 or older with active COVID-19. The CDR3 reads CATRGTGRATGELFF. Here the CDR3 DNA reads TGTGCCACCAGGGGGACAGGGCGGGCCACCGGGGAGCTGTTTTTT.